This T cell receptor beta chain comes out of a study of T cells after posttransplantation cyclophosphamide (dated by TCRdb to the mid-2010s). Background for the entire study: Using TRB sequencing, the study followed how the T cell repertoire reconstituted after myeloablative bone marrow transplantation in which posttransplantation cyclophosphamide served as GVHD prophylaxis. Antigen receptor sequencing was done on samples from some 40 PTCy-treated patients and from approximately 16 related bone marrow donors of those patients. Blood from all 30 or so PTCy patients with 1-year posttransplant specimens was subjected to TRB sequencing. In 3 patients, TRB sequencing was also performed on up to 3 more blood samples taken 2 to 5.2 years after transplant, and in 4 patients, pretransplant blood was also TRB-sequenced. Because TRA and TRB clonality correlated tightly in several samples, later TCR analyses were limited to TRB. Public TRB sequences were queried against a database of over 3,600 sequences associated with responses to pathogens, tumor antigens, self-antigens and alloantigens.

The investigation overall reported the following: Donor-recipient similarity was low at 1-2 months but rose over the first year, and later blood repertoires were often dominated by donor CD8+ memory clones. Across under 50 patients, recipient CMV seropositivity and CMV reactivation were highly associated with TRB clonality; PTCy diversity was similar to CNI/methotrexate controls. The TRB repertoires of T cells infiltrating skin or GI tract showed only limited overlap with the TRB repertoires of T cells in blood.

TRB sequencing used genomic DNA with the immunoSEQ assay at survey resolution or the hsTCRB kit. For the original study's pipeline: The immunoSEQ software handled initial read processing, and the LymphoSeq R package was used for repertoire analyses. Clonality was computed as 1 minus normalized Shannon entropy, and a Gini coefficient was also calculated for each TRB dataset. To infer phenotypes in unsorted samples, TRB sequences from sorted subsets of the recipient or donor were mapped onto the unsorted samples of the same recipient. As stored in TCRdb, this immuneACCESS dataset retains in-frame rearrangements with V and J assigned. A fraction of the clones does not appear; measured against another copy, unresolved V genes explain less than half of the discrepancy, and the remainder lacks a known reason. Clone size and the V and J calls come from that table; the DNA yielded D and trimming. Present in this sample are several thousand clones, roughly 60% of which were seen just once. The ten most abundant clones make up more than 20% of the sample.

Related bone marrow donors provided peripheral blood samples on the day of marrow donation. Mononuclear cells from peripheral blood and bone marrow were separated by Ficoll-Hypaque density centrifugation and then cryopreserved. FACS on a FACSAria II was used to sort CD4+ and CD8+ T cells, including the naive and memory subsets. CDR1 MNHEY and CDR2 SMNVEV are derived from the germline V gene (reference sequence). The germline V end is reduced by 2 bases and the J end by 1 base; junction bases left unmatched: 3. The CDR3 runs 15 amino acids, cysteine and phenylalanine included. The kept DNA is CDR3 alone, 45 bases in frame from the first base. Comment on this clone: Its antigen remains undetermined. Within one base of it there is no much larger clone, and no base qualities were kept.

Sequenced material: memory CD8+ T cells sorted from blood. This chain joins TRBV27 to TRBJ2-3, and TRBD2 matches 7 of the central bases. The sequence came from a young man in good health and a related stem cell transplant donor. The sequenced DNA: TGTGCCAGCAGTTTAAAGGGAGGGGGCACAGATACGCAGTATTTT. This codes for CASSLKGGGTDTQYF.